This is a list of T cell receptor beta chains from one sample in a study of blood T cell repertoires in COVID-19. Only in-frame clones appear in the TCRdb table, and some are missing; sequencing was by immunoSEQ multiplex PCR. The top ten hold under 6.5% of the sample, which has more than 70,000 clones, 88% seen once. Specimen: peripheral blood. The receptors derive from a man in his forties or fifties with active COVID-19. The CDR3 runs from the conserved cysteine through the conserved F or W. D genes are given only for firm matches. Only part of the rows carry a size: once, few, many, or a class if the clone is expanded.

v_gene: TRBV7-2
j_gene: TRBJ2-2
d_gene: -
abundance: -
CDR3nt: TGTGCCAGCAGCTTATATGGACTGGGGGCCACCGGGGAGCTGTTTTTT
CDR3aa: CASSLYGLGATGELFF

v_gene: TRBV30
j_gene: TRBJ2-1
d_gene: TRBD2
abundance: -
CDR3nt: TGTGCCTGGAGTAGACTAGCGGGAGCTCTCTATGAGCAGTTCTTC
CDR3aa: CAWSRLAGALYEQFF

v_gene: TRBV15
j_gene: TRBJ2-1
d_gene: -
abundance: -
CDR3nt: TGTGCCACCAGCAGTGCCCCCAGCGGGTACAATGAGCAGTTCTTC
CDR3aa: CATSSAPSGYNEQFF

v_gene: TRBV24-1
j_gene: TRBJ2-2
d_gene: -
abundance: -
CDR3nt: TGTGCCACCAGTGATACCGGAACTAGCACCGGGGAGCTGTTTTTT
CDR3aa: CATSDTGTSTGELFF

v_gene: TRBV3-1/TRBV3-2
j_gene: TRBJ2-7
d_gene: -
abundance: -
CDR3nt: TGTGCCAGCAGCCAAGGGCTCGACAGACCAGATTCCTACGAGCAGTACTTC
CDR3aa: CASSQGLDRPDSYEQYF

v_gene: TRBV5-6
j_gene: TRBJ2-5
d_gene: -
abundance: -
CDR3nt: TGTGCCAGCACCATCGGGGAGCAAGAGACCCAGTACTTC
CDR3aa: CASTIGEQETQYF

v_gene: TRBV9
j_gene: TRBJ2-7
d_gene: -
abundance: -
CDR3nt: TGTGCCAGCAGCCCAGGGTACACGTACGAGCAGTACTTC
CDR3aa: CASSPGYTYEQYF

v_gene: TRBV5-1
j_gene: TRBJ2-7
d_gene: TRBD2
abundance: -
CDR3nt: TGCGCCAGCAGCCAAACTAGCGGCACTTACGAGCAGTACTTC
CDR3aa: CASSQTSGTYEQYF

v_gene: TRBV15
j_gene: TRBJ1-6
d_gene: -
abundance: -
CDR3nt: TGTGCCACCAGCGGAGAAAGTAGGGGGAATAATTCACCCCTCCACTTT
CDR3aa: CATSGESRGNNSPLHF

v_gene: TRBV5-4
j_gene: TRBJ2-3
d_gene: TRBD2
abundance: -
CDR3nt: TGTGCCAGCAGCGCCGGGACTAGCGGGATTCTCACAGATACGCAGTATTTT
CDR3aa: CASSAGTSGILTDTQYF

v_gene: TRBV5-4
j_gene: TRBJ1-2
d_gene: -
abundance: -
CDR3nt: TGTGCCAGCAGCCCGGACGGGAGCTATGGCTACACCTTC
CDR3aa: CASSPDGSYGYTF

v_gene: TRBV5-6
j_gene: TRBJ2-5
d_gene: TRBD1
abundance: -
CDR3nt: TGTGCCAGCAGCTTTAGGGGACAGGGGTGGCAAGAGACCCAGTACTTC
CDR3aa: CASSFRGQGWQETQYF

v_gene: TRBV7-9
j_gene: TRBJ2-1
d_gene: TRBD2
abundance: -
CDR3nt: TGTGCCAGCAGCCCCCAACCCATGCTAGCGGGAGGGCTGCATGAGCAGTTCTTC
CDR3aa: CASSPQPMLAGGLHEQFF

v_gene: TRBV7-2
j_gene: TRBJ1-6
d_gene: -
abundance: -
CDR3nt: TGTGCCAGCAGCTTATCGAGGGATTCACCCCTCCACTTT
CDR3aa: CASSLSRDSPLHF

v_gene: TRBV5-5
j_gene: TRBJ1-5
d_gene: -
abundance: -
CDR3nt: TGTGCCAGCAGCGCCCCGTTGGTGGAGAGCAATCAGCCCCAGCATTTT
CDR3aa: CASSAPLVESNQPQHF

v_gene: TRBV7-3
j_gene: TRBJ2-3
d_gene: -
abundance: -
CDR3nt: TGTGCCAGCAGCTTAGATGGCGGTACGCAGTATTTT
CDR3aa: CASSLDGGTQYF

v_gene: TRBV5-4
j_gene: TRBJ2-2
d_gene: TRBD1
abundance: -
CDR3nt: TGTGCCAGCAGCCTCGGACAGGGGGCGATCCGAGAGGAGCTGTTTTTT
CDR3aa: CASSLGQGAIREELFF

v_gene: TRBV5-1
j_gene: TRBJ2-1
d_gene: TRBD1
abundance: -
CDR3nt: TGCGCCAGCAGCTTCACGACAGGGGGCAAGGGTGAGCAGTTCTTC
CDR3aa: CASSFTTGGKGEQFF

v_gene: TRBV30
j_gene: TRBJ2-1
d_gene: -
abundance: -
CDR3nt: TGTGCCTGGAGTGATAACAATGAGCAGTTCTTC
CDR3aa: CAWSDNNEQFF

v_gene: TRBV5-3
j_gene: TRBJ2-7
d_gene: -
abundance: -
CDR3nt: TGTGCCAGAAGAAGGGCCCTCAGGGTTTTCTACGAGCAGTACTTC
CDR3aa: CARRRALRVFYEQYF

v_gene: TRBV30
j_gene: TRBJ2-1
d_gene: TRBD2
abundance: -
CDR3nt: TGTGCCTGGAGTGACGGTCTAGCGGTCAATGAGCAGTTCTTC
CDR3aa: CAWSDGLAVNEQFF

v_gene: TRBV4-1
j_gene: TRBJ1-2
d_gene: TRBD1
abundance: -
CDR3nt: TGCGCCAGCAGCCAACAGGGGGGCGGGATAGGCTATGGCTACACCTTC
CDR3aa: CASSQQGGGIGYGYTF

v_gene: TRBV6-5
j_gene: TRBJ1-1
d_gene: TRBD1
abundance: -
CDR3nt: TGTGCCAGCAGATTGGACAGGGTTAAAGGTGAAGCTTTCTTT
CDR3aa: CASRLDRVKGEAFF

v_gene: TRBV5-1
j_gene: TRBJ2-7
d_gene: -
abundance: -
CDR3nt: TGCGCCAGCAGCTTAGGGCGGGCGGGCCGCTCCTACGAGCAGTACTTC
CDR3aa: CASSLGRAGRSYEQYF

v_gene: TRBV6-5
j_gene: TRBJ2-1
d_gene: -
abundance: -
CDR3nt: TGTGCCAGCAACCCAGGGTTGAGTTATGAGCAGTTCTTC
CDR3aa: CASNPGLSYEQFF

v_gene: TRBV4-3
j_gene: TRBJ2-1
d_gene: TRBD1
abundance: -
CDR3nt: TGCGCCAGCAGCCAGGGACAGGGATACAATGAGCAGTTCTTC
CDR3aa: CASSQGQGYNEQFF

v_gene: TRBV9
j_gene: TRBJ2-7
d_gene: -
abundance: many
CDR3nt: TGTGCCAGCAGCGAGACAGCTCAAGCCTACGAGCAGTACTTC
CDR3aa: CASSETAQAYEQYF

v_gene: TRBV4-1
j_gene: TRBJ2-7
d_gene: -
abundance: -
CDR3nt: TGCGCCAGCAGCCGGAACGCCGGGACACAGGCCTCATACGAGCAGTACTTC
CDR3aa: CASSRNAGTQASYEQYF

v_gene: TRBV28
j_gene: TRBJ1-6
d_gene: -
abundance: -
CDR3nt: TGTGCCAGCAGTACAGACATGCCCTCCTATAATTCACCCCTCCACTTT
CDR3aa: CASSTDMPSYNSPLHF

v_gene: TRBV18
j_gene: TRBJ1-4
d_gene: -
abundance: -
CDR3nt: TGTGCCAGCTCACCCGACAGGCAGCAAAATGAAAAACTGTTTTTT
CDR3aa: CASSPDRQQNEKLFF